One sample yielded the 32 T cell receptor beta chains listed below, sequenced in a study of T cells in localized non-small cell lung cancer. Generated by immunoSEQ multiplex PCR, the TCRdb table keeps only in-frame clones and is missing some. The table has 35,000 to 40,000 clones, more than 65% seen once. Here the sequenced sample was peripheral blood, taken before any cancer treatment. These TCRs come from a male donor at least 60 years old with stage III squamous cell lung carcinoma.

The rearrangement uses TRBV21-1 and TRBJ2-7; the tabulated D call, TRBD1, remains unverified against the DNA. TRBV21-1 is tagged as a pseudogene. This CDR3 spans 15 amino acids. This CDR3 is CASSKGQGWAYEQYF. CDR3 nucleotides: TGTGCCAGCAGCAAAGGACAGGGGTGGGCCTACGAGCAGTACTTC.

In DNA form, the CDR3 reads TGCGCCAGCAGCCTGGAGGGTGGTGGCACCGGGGAGCTGTTTTTT. It encodes CASSLEGGGTGELFF. The V call is TRBV5-1, the J call TRBJ2-2; maybe TRBD2 (6 bases). Between the trimmed V and J ends, which lost 4 bases and 4 bases, there was a span of 14 bases. Looked up from germline, CDR1 is SGHRS and CDR2 is YFSETQ. This CDR3 has 15 amino acids.

The chain has TRBV6-1 and TRBJ1-1; D is unresolved. V was shortened by 3 bases and J by 8 bases, with 10 bases between the two germline ends. The CDR3 runs 12 residues. CDR1 is MNHNS, CDR2 SASEGT, per germline. The CDR3 spells CASSDPGREAFF. CDR3 nucleotide sequence: TGTGCCAGCAGTGATCCGGGGAGGGAAGCTTTCTTT.

The chain links TRBV15 to TRBJ2-3, with TRBD2 matching 8 bases. CDR1 is LNHNV, CDR2 YYDKDF, per germline (reference sequence). This CDR3 has 16 residues. The V gene end was trimmed by 0 bases and the J gene end by 6 bases; junction bases not matched to a gene: 8. The CDR3 is CATSRDLAGRGDTQYF. The CDR3 bases are TGTGCCACCAGCAGAGATCTAGCGGGTCGGGGGGATACGCAGTATTTT.

The V and J genes are TRBV5-8 and TRBJ1-5; 7 bases line up with TRBD1. This CDR3 comprises 15 residues. Germline-derived CDR1 and CDR2 are SGHTS and YDEGEE. Trimming took 4 bases from V and 1 from J; bases not matched to a gene: 5. The CDR3 reads CASSLGQKSNQPQHF. The CDR3 DNA follows: TGTGCCAGCAGCCTGGGACAGAAGAGCAATCAGCCCCAGCATTTT.

The V and J genes are TRBV29-1 and TRBJ2-1, with 8 bases matching TRBD1. The CDR3 sequence is 15 residues long. Germline assignment: CDR1 SQVTM and CDR2 ANQGSEA. Unmatched junction bases numbered 7, after V lost 4 bases and J lost 2 bases. The CDR3 sequence is CSVGVTGAAYNEQFF. The CDR3, as DNA: TGCAGCGTTGGGGTGACAGGGGCGGCCTACAATGAGCAGTTCTTC.

The rearrangement links TRBV5-1 to TRBJ2-5; D ambiguous. Deletions cut 2 bases from V and 4 bases from J, with 6 bases between. The germline V gene has CDR1 SGHRS and CDR2 YFSETQ. The CDR3 is 12 residues long. The CDR3 here is CASSLTGETQYF. The CDR3 nucleotides read TGCGCCAGCAGCTTAACGGGAGAGACCCAGTACTTC.

The rearrangement joins TRBV11-2 to TRBJ2-3, with 12 bases identical to TRBD2. Per the germline V gene, CDR1 is SGHAT and CDR2 is FQNNGV. With 1 base clipped from V and 3 bases from J, the junction kept 2 bases outside the gene matches. The CDR3 has 16 amino acids. This CDR3 is CASSLVGTSGTDTQYF. The DNA of the CDR3 is TGTGCCAGCAGCTTAGTGGGGACTAGCGGGACAGATACGCAGTATTTT.

The J gene is TRBJ1-5, the V gene TRBV25-1; D gene uncertain. The V gene lost 3 bases and the J gene lost 5 bases, with 11 bases spanning the gap. The CDR3 is 14 residues long. CDR1 is MGHDK, CDR2 SYGVNS, per germline. CDR3 DNA: TGTGCCAGCAGTGATAGTCGTGGGGATCAGCCCCAGCATTTT. Translated: CASSDSRGDQPQHF.

The rearrangement uses TRBV28 and TRBJ1-2, with D possibly matching TRBD1 (5 bases). The CDR3 is 15 amino acids. Germline assignment: CDR1 MDHEN and CDR2 SYDVKM. The V end lost 5 bases, the J end lost 0 bases, and 13 bases lay between the germline ends. The CDR3 reads CASSGRGDANYGYTF. CDR3 nucleotides: TGTGCCAGCAGTGGCCGGGGGGATGCTAACTATGGCTACACCTTC.

This chain joins TRBV5-4 and TRBJ1-2; D is undetermined. The CDR3 runs to 14 residues. Germline loops: CDR1 SGHNT, CDR2 YYREEE (reference sequence). Trimming took 3 bases from V and 8 from J, leaving 17 bases between them. The CDR3 is CASSWERGSRGYTF. CDR3 bases: TGTGCCAGCAGCTGGGAGAGAGGGTCGAGGGGCTACACCTTC.

The rearrangement uses TRBV6-5 and TRBJ1-3; no reliable D call. Trimming shortened V by 8 bases and J by 4 bases, and 9 bases separated the two germline ends. CDR3 size: 12 residues. Germline V lookup: CDR1 MNHEY, CDR2 SVGAGI. CDR3 sequence reads: CASCGGGNTIYF. The CDR3 nucleotides read TGTGCCAGCTGTGGAGGAGGAAACACCATATATTTT.

The chain carries TRBV6-1 and TRBJ2-5; 10 bases are shared with TRBD1. The CDR3 totals 14 residues. V lost 6 bases, J lost 4 bases, and 5 bases stayed unmatched. Looked up from germline, CDR1 is MNHNS and CDR2 is SASEGT. In nucleotides, the CDR3 is TGTGCCAGCAGGATAGGACAGGGGGGAGAGACCCAGTACTTC. This encodes CASRIGQGGETQYF.

The V gene is TRBV30, the J gene TRBJ1-5, with TRBD1 identical over 8 bases. There are 14 residues in the CDR3. Germline CDR1 GTSNPN, CDR2 SVGIG (reference sequence). With 5 bases clipped from V and 5 bases from J, the junction kept 8 bases outside the gene matches. The CDR3 DNA sequence: TGTGCCTGGGGACCGGACAGGGCTGATCAGCCCCAGCATTTT. Protein sequence: CAWGPDRADQPQHF.

The chain couples TRBV6-1 to TRBJ1-2; TRBD1 matches at 8 bases. Germline-derived CDR1 and CDR2 are MNHNS and SASEGT. The CDR3 runs to 15 residues. The ends lost 1 base at V and 4 bases at J; junction bases unmatched: 5. CDR3 DNA sequence: TGTGCCAGCAGTGAAGTCTTCCAGGGGGCCTATGGCTACACCTTC. Residues: CASSEVFQGAYGYTF.

The rearrangement joins TRBV7-8 to TRBJ2-7, with D unresolved. Germline V gene lookup returns CDR1 SGHVS and CDR2 FQNEAQ. The V gene lost 1 base and the J gene lost 3 bases, with 16 bases spanning the gap. This CDR3 comprises 16 residues. The CDR3 DNA reads TGTGCCAGCAGCTTAGGTGCCCGCCCCATTAACTACGAGCAGTACTTC. It specifies CASSLGARPINYEQYF. Complete variable domain (other parts from reference TRBV7-8 and TRBJ2-7): GAGVSQSPRYKVAKRGQDVALRCDPISGHVSLFWYQQALGQGPEFLTYFQNEAQLDKSGLPSDRFFAERPEGSVSTLKIQRTQQEDSAVYLCASSLGARPINYEQYFGPGTRLTVT.

This chain joins TRBV10-2 and TRBJ2-7; possibly TRBD1 for D (5 bases). The CDR3 totals 12 residues. CDR1 is WSHSY and CDR2 is SAAADI in the germline V gene. V lost 10 bases and J 2 bases, leaving 12 bases between the germline ends. The CDR3 bases are TGCGCCACCCTTGGGGCGACCTACGAGCAGTACTTC. Translated, it gives CATLGATYEQYF.

The genes are TRBV5-4 and TRBJ1-6, with 8 bases that match TRBD1. Losses at the gene ends were 3 bases for V and 1 base for J; bases not matched to a gene: 9. This CDR3 has 18 amino acids. CDR1 is SGHNT, CDR2 YYREEE, per germline (reference sequence). The CDR3 region is CASSSLQGATSYNSPLHF. The CDR3 DNA follows: TGTGCCAGCAGCTCGTTGCAGGGGGCTACATCCTATAATTCACCCCTCCACTTT.

This clone was seen a single time. CDR3 sequence: CSVVVNREAGYTF. DNA of the CDR3: TGCAGCGTTGTTGTCAACAGGGAGGCTGGCTACACCTTC. The chain couples TRBV29-1 to TRBJ1-2; TRBD1 is a possible D gene (6 bases). The V end lost 4 bases, the J end lost 7 bases, and 16 bases lay between the germline ends. This CDR3 has 13 residues. CDR1 is SQVTM and CDR2 is ANQGSEA in the germline V gene.

V gene TRBV11-2 combines with J gene TRBJ2-7; 10 nucleotides agree with TRBD2. The CDR3 is made up of 17 amino acids. Per the germline V gene, CDR1 is SGHAT and CDR2 is FQNNGV. J gave up 3 bases and V 7 bases, and 15 bases lay outside the gene matches. The CDR3 DNA is TGTGCCAGCACCCCCCTCCTGGCTAGCGGGGGTTTCTACGAGCAGTACTTC. This gives the protein CASTPLLASGGFYEQYF.

The chain combines TRBV30 with TRBJ2-5; possibly TRBD1 for D (5 bases). Trimming removed 1 base at V and 5 bases at J, with 17 bases between. CDR1 GTSNPN and CDR2 SVGIG come from the germline V gene (reference sequence). The CDR3 loop spans 15 amino acids. CDR3 coding DNA: TGTGCCTGGAGTGAACAGGCCCTCGGGCGGGAGACCCAGTACTTC. This sequence encodes CAWSEQALGRETQYF. The full variable domain, its missing parts supplied by reference TRBV30 and TRBJ2-5, is SQTIHQWPATLVQPVGSPLSLECTVEGTSNPNLYWYRQAAGRGLQLLFYSVGIGQISSEVPQNLSASRPQDRQFILSSKKLLLSDSGFYLCAWSEQALGRETQYFGPGTRLLVL.

This chain links TRBV6-1 with TRBJ1-2; D is unclear. The CDR3 is 16 amino acids. Deletions cut 4 bases from V and 8 bases from J, with 23 bases between. Germline V gives CDR1 MNHNS, CDR2 SASEGT. DNA of the CDR3: TGTGCCAGCAGTGCCGGTTTGAGCCCCGGGGTGGTGGGCTACACCTTC. Translation: CASSAGLSPGVVGYTF.

The J gene is TRBJ2-7, the V gene TRBV19, with TRBD2 matching over 14 bases. V lost 4 bases, J lost 3 bases, and 2 bases stayed unmatched. Looked up from germline, CDR1 is LNHDA and CDR2 is SQIVND (reference sequence). The CDR3 consists of 15 residues. Here the CDR3 DNA reads TGTGCCAGTAGTACGACTAGCGGGGGGGTCTACGAGCAGTACTTC. Its translation is CASSTTSGGVYEQYF.

This chain connects TRBV6-1 to TRBJ1-2, with D maybe TRBD1 (6 bases). V was trimmed by 2 bases and J by 7 bases, leaving 8 bases between them. Germline loops: CDR1 MNHNS, CDR2 SASEGT. This CDR3 is 12 amino acids long. The CDR3 DNA reads as TGTGCCAGCAGTGAAAGGGGGAGTGGCTACACCTTC. This gives the protein CASSERGSGYTF.

This clone has a single count. The V call is TRBV30, the J call TRBJ2-7; 10 bases are a match to TRBD1. CDR3 length: 15 residues. The junction had 5 bases not matched to a gene; V was cut back by 1 base and J by 2 bases. Germline CDR1 GTSNPN, CDR2 SVGIG (reference sequence). The CDR3 nucleotides read TGTGCCTGGAGTGCCTTGGACAGGGGGGCCTACGAGCAGTACTTC. Residues: CAWSALDRGAYEQYF.

The CDR3 sequence is CASSNPGRVDLYGYTF. The CDR3 DNA reads as TGTGCCAGCAGTAACCCAGGCAGGGTCGATCTCTATGGCTACACCTTC. This chain links TRBV2 with TRBJ1-2; the D gene is possibly TRBD1 (5 bases). This CDR3 is 16 amino acids long. V was cut by 5 bases and J by 4 bases, with 20 bases left in between. Germline CDR1 reads SNHLY; CDR2 reads FYNNEI.

Here the CDR3 reads CASSGNRADYGYTF. The CDR3 DNA reads as TGTGCCAGCAGCGGGAACAGGGCGGACTATGGCTACACCTTC. The chain recombines TRBV5-6 with TRBJ1-2; D perhaps matches TRBD1 (6 bases). V lost 4 bases and J lost 3, with 13 bases in between. The CDR3 runs to 14 residues. CDR1 and CDR2 (germline): SGHDT, YYEEEE. Supplemented by reference TRBV5-6 and TRBJ1-2, the full variable domain reads DAGVTQSPTHLIKTRGQQVTLRCSPKSGHDTVSWYQQALGQGPQFIFQYYEEEERQRGNFPDRFSGHQFPNYSSELNVNALLLGDSALYLCASSGNRADYGYTFGSGTRLTVV.

The V call is TRBV6-1, the J call TRBJ1-4; TRBD1 matches at 8 bases. Trimming took 4 bases from V and 5 from J; bases not matched to a gene: 9. The V gene's germline CDR1 is MNHNS and CDR2 SASEGT. CDR3 length equals 16 residues. This CDR3 is CASSGGTGTGNEKLFF. As DNA, the CDR3 is TGTGCCAGCAGTGGTGGGACTGGGACAGGAAATGAAAAACTGTTTTTT.

V is TRBV2 and J is TRBJ2-3; perhaps TRBD2 as D (5 bases). There are 17 residues in the CDR3. Germline V gene lookup returns CDR1 SNHLY and CDR2 FYNNEI. The V gene lost 0 bases and the J gene lost 4 bases, with 17 bases spanning the gap. The CDR3 DNA follows: TGTGCCAGCAGTGAAGCGCTTCTGGGGAGTGGGGCAGATACGCAGTATTTT. Translating gives CASSEALLGSGADTQYF.

The chain is built from TRBV5-1 and TRBJ2-2; D gene ambiguous. This CDR3 is 16 amino acids long. The germline V and J ends were trimmed by 1 base and 6 bases, with 16 bases remaining between them. The germline V gene has CDR1 SGHRS and CDR2 YFSETQ. CDR3 protein: CASSLYRQVDPGELFF. The CDR3 DNA follows: TGCGCCAGCAGCTTGTACCGGCAGGTAGACCCCGGGGAGCTGTTTTTT.

The J gene is TRBJ1-6, the V gene TRBV2; D is unresolved. Per germline, CDR1 SNHLY and CDR2 FYNNEI. The CDR3 length is 16 residues. Trimming removed 3 bases at V and 2 bases at J, with 11 bases between. Here the CDR3 DNA reads TGTGCCAGCAGTGATGAGGGAGGCACCTATAATTCACCCCTCCACTTT. It encodes CASSDEGGTYNSPLHF.

This clone appeared once. The chain links TRBV14 to TRBJ2-1, with 14 bases lining up with TRBD2. The trim removed 5 bases at V and 6 bases at J, leaving 3 bases unmatched. Germline V CDR1 and CDR2: SGHDN, FVKESK. This CDR3 has 15 amino acids. Here the CDR3 reads CASSVGLAGGNEQFF. In nucleotides, the CDR3 is TGTGCCAGCAGCGTTGGACTAGCGGGAGGCAATGAGCAGTTCTTC.